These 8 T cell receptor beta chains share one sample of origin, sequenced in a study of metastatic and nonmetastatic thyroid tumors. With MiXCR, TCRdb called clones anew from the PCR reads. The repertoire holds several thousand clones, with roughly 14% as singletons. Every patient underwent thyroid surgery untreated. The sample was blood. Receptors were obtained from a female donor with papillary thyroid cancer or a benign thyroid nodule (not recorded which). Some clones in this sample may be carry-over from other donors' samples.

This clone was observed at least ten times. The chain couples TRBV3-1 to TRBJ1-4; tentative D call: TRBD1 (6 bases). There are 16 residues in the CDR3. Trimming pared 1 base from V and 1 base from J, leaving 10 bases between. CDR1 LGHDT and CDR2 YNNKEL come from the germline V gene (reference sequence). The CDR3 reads CASSQVGGKTNEKLFF. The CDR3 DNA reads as TGTGCCAGCAGCCAAGTGGGGGGCAAAACTAATGAAAAACTGTTTTTT.

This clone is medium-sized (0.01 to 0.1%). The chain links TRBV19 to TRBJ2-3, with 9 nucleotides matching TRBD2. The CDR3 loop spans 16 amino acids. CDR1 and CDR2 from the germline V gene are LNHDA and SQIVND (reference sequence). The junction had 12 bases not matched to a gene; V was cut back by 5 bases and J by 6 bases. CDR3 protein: CASSFRPGLAGDTQYF. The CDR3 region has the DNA TGTGCCAGTAGTTTCAGACCGGGACTAGCCGGGGATACGCAGTATTTT.

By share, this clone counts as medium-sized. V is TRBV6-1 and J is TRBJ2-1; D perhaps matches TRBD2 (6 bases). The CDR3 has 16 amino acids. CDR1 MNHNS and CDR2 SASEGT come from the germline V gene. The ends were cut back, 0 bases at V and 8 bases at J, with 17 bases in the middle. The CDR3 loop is CASSEAGRWTDHEQFF. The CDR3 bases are TGTGCCAGCAGTGAAGCGGGGAGGTGGACGGATCATGAGCAGTTCTTC.

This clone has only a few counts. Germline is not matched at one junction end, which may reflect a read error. Here the CDR3 DNA reads TGCGCCGGCAGCCGGGAAGGACGCCAAGAGACCCATTACTTC. This gives the protein CAGSREGRQETHYF. The rearrangement links TRBV5-1 to TRBJ2-5, with D possibly matching TRBD2 (5 bases). Per the germline V gene, CDR1 is SGHRS and CDR2 is YFSETQ. The CDR3 is made up of 14 amino acids.

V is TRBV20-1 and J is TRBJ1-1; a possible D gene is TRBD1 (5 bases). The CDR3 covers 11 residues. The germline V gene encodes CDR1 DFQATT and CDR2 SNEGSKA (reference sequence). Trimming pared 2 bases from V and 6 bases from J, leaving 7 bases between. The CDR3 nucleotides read TGCAGTGCTAGACAGGGCTCTGAAGCTTTCTTT. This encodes CSARQGSEAFF.

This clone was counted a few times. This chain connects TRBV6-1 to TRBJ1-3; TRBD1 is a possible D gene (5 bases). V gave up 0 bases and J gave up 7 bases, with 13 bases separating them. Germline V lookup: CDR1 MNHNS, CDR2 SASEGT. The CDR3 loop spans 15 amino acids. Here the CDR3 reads CASSEAGTGGNTIYF. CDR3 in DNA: TGTGCCAGCAGTGAAGCGGGGACTGGCGGTAACACCATATATTTT.

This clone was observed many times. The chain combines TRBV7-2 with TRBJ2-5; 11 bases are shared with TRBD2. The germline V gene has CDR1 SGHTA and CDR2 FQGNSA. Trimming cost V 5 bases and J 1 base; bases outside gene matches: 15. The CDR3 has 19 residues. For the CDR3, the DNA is TGTGCCAGCAGCGCCAGGCAGACCATAGCGGGGGGGACCCAAGAGACCCAGTACTTC. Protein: CASSARQTIAGGTQETQYF.

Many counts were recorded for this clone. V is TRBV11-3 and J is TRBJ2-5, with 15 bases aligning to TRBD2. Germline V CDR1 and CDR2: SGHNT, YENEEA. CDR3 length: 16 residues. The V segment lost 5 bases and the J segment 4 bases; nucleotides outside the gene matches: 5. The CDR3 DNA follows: TGTGCCAGCAGCGCGGGACTAGCGGGAGGAAGAGAGACCCAGTACTTC. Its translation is CASSAGLAGGRETQYF.